This T cell receptor (beta chain) came from a study of shared clonotypes between healthy human individuals. As for the study in general: Each donor's CD8 memory used one plate, CD8 naive two, each CD4 subset three.

The V gene's germline CDR1 is LNHDA and CDR2 SQIVND (reference sequence). The length of the CDR3 is 13 residues. Trimming shortened V by 3 bases and J by 1 base, and 6 bases separated the two germline ends. Per the study methods: Owing to the provision of junction-only sequences devoid of quality scores by immunoSEQ, filtering differed. Profiling relied on immunoSEQ multiplex PCR, and the TCRdb table lists in-frame clones only, not all of them. From that table come the V and J calls and clone size; the DNA was used to work out D and trimming. The table shows hundreds of thousands of clones, with around 73% occurring only once.

Sequencing was done on a sample of memory CD4+ T cells sorted from blood. The subset was: CD45RA-negative fraction. This sequence originates from a woman in her twenties or thirties in good health. The genes are TRBV19 and TRBJ1-1; no reliable D call. The CDR3 nucleotides are TGTGCCAGTAGTATCGAACCGAACACTGAAGCTTTCTTT. Its protein is CASSIEPNTEAFF.